Described below is a single TCR beta chain sequence and its context. Its antigen is not identified. Sequencing was performed with immunoSEQ multiplex PCR; in TCRdb, only in-frame clones are kept and a portion is missing. The repertoire has about 20,000 clones, 85% of them found once; the top ten carry under 8%. This sample is drawn from a study of somatic mutations in cytotoxic T cells in rheumatoid arthritis. The wider study: Some V beta antibody-stained T-cell populations were flow-sorted at nearly 100% purity, including V beta1+ cells sequenced for TCRB. Study findings and constraints: Antigen targets of the expanded CD8+ clones remained unidentified. Any difference in CD8+ T-cell clonality between patients who had rheumatoid arthritis and healthy controls who were age-matched was not statistically significant.

The V and J ends lost 1 base and 6 bases respectively, with 13 bases between them. This CDR3 spans 14 amino acids. Germline CDR1 is SGHRS and CDR2 is YFSETQ. Isolating CD4+ and CD8+ cells involved positive magnetic bead selection on an AutoMACS. Their purity was then checked by flow cytometry. The material sequenced was CD8+ T cells sorted from blood. The clonotype comes from a woman aged 35 to 49 with rheumatoid arthritis. This chain connects TRBV5-1 to TRBJ1-1; D ambiguous. The CDR3 sequence is CASSLPGSVAEAFF. The CDR3, as DNA: TGCGCCAGCAGCTTGCCGGGGTCGGTAGCTGAAGCTTTCTTT.